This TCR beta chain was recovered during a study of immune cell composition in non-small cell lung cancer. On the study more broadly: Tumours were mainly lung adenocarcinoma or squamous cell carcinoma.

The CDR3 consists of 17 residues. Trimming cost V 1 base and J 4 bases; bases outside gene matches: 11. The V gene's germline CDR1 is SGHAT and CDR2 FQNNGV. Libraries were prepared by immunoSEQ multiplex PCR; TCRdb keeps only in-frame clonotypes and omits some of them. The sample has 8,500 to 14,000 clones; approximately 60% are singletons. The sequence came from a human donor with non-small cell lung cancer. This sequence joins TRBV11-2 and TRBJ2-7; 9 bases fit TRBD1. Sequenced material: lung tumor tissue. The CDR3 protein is CASSLVFGGTGNYEQYF. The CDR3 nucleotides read TGTGCCAGCAGCTTAGTCTTTGGGGGGACAGGGAATTACGAGCAGTACTTC.